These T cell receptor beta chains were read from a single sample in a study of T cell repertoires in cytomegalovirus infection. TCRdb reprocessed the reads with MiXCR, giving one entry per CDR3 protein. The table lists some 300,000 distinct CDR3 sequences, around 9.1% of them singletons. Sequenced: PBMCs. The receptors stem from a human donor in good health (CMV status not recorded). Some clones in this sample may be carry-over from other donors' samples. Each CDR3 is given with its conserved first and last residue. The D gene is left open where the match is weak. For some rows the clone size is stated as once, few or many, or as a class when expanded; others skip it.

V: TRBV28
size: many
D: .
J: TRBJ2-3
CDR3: CASSFHLSGGAADTQYF
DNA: TGTGCCAGCAGTTTTCATCTCTCCGGCGGGGCTGCAGATACGCAGTATTTT

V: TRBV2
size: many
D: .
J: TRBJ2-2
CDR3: CASSPRMPNTGELFF
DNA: TGTGCCAGCAGTCCCAGAATGCCGAACACCGGGGAGCTGTTTTTT

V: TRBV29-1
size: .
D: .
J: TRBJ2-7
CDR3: CSVEVPGRYEQYF
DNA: TGCAGCGTTGAAGTTCCAGGGAGGTACGAGCAGTACTTC

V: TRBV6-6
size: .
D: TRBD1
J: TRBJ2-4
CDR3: CASRPGTGGNIQYF
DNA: TGTGCCAGCAGACCCGGGACAGGGGGAAACATTCAGTACTTC

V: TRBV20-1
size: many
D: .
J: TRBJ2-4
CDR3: CSATGTHAAKNIQYF
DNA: TGCAGTGCGACCGGGACCCACGCAGCCAAAAACATTCAGTACTTC

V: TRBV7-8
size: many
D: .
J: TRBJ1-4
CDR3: CASSPAGGREKLFF
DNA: TGTGCCAGCAGCCCCGCAGGTGGAAGGGAAAAACTGTTTTTT

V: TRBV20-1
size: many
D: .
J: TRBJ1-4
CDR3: CSARAPGRNEKLFF
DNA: TGCAGTGCTAGAGCTCCGGGACGCAATGAAAAACTGTTTTTT

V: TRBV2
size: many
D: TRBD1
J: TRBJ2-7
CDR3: CASTKDRGDEQYF
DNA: TGTGCCAGCACTAAGGACAGGGGAGACGAGCAGTACTTC

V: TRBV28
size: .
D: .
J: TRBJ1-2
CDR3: CASSSPALGVDYGYTF
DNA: TGTGCCAGCAGTTCTCCGGCTTTGGGGGTTGACTATGGCTACACCTTC

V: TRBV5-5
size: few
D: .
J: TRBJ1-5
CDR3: CASSPWAGARSNQPQHF
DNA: TGTGCCAGCAGCCCCTGGGCCGGCGCCCGAAGCAATCAGCCCCAGCATTTT

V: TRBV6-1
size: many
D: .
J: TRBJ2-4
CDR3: CASSPLTDKIQYF
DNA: TGTGCCAGCAGTCCCCTAACGGACAAGATTCAGTACTTC

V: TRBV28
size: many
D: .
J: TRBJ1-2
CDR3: CASSLAGGGYTF
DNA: TGTGCCAGCAGTTTGGCGGGGGGGGGCTACACCTTC

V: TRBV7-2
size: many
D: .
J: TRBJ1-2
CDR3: CASSNRQIPPGRGYTF
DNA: TGTGCCAGCAGCAACAGACAGATTCCCCCAGGACGTGGCTACACCTTC

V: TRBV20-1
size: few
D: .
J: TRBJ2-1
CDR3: CSAREPAYDSLSSYNEQFF
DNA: TGCAGTGCTAGAGAGCCAGCATATGACTCCTTGAGCTCCTACAATGAGCAGTTCTTC

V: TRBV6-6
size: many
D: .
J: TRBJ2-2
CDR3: CASSYSILRRDGELFF
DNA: TGTGCCAGCAGTTACTCGATCCTCAGAAGGGACGGGGAGCTGTTTTTT

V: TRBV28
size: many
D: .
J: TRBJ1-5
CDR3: CASSQGNQPQHF
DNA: TGTGCCAGCAGCCAAGGTAATCAGCCCCAGCATTTT

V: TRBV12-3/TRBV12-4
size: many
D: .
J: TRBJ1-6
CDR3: CASKQRENNSPLHF
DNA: TGTGCCAGCAAGCAGAGGGAGAATAATTCACCCCTCCACTTT